The 18 T cell receptor beta chains given below trace back to one sample, sequenced in a study of T cells in localized non-small cell lung cancer. Clones were read by immunoSEQ multiplex PCR, and TCRdb kept only the in-frame ones, dropping some. Of roughly 5,100 clones detected, 28% appear once; the ten largest clones hold around 5.1%. The sequenced sample was lung tumor tissue, obtained before any cancer treatment. The receptors derive from a female donor over 55 with stage I lung adenocarcinoma.

The chain employs TRBV18 and TRBJ2-7; a possible D gene is TRBD1 (5 bases). The CDR3 length is 14 residues. The V and J ends lost 1 base and 3 bases respectively, with 10 bases between them. Looked up from germline, CDR1 is KGHSH and CDR2 is LQKENI. The CDR3 DNA is TGTGCCAGCTCACCACAGGGGCTCAACTACGAGCAGTACTTC. Residues: CASSPQGLNYEQYF.

This chain joins TRBV10-2 and TRBJ1-3; no clear D gene. The CDR3 runs 14 residues. Germline values: CDR1 WSHSY, CDR2 SAAADI. V was trimmed by 10 bases and J by 0 bases, leaving 13 bases between them. The CDR3 nucleotides are TGCGCCATTCAGTCGCGGGACTCTGGAAACACCATATATTTT. Protein sequence: CAIQSRDSGNTIYF.

By sample fraction, this clone is medium-sized. The chain combines TRBV10-3 with TRBJ1-1; D remains ambiguous. This CDR3 has 15 amino acids. Trimming stripped 0 bases from V and 4 bases from J, with 12 bases between. The germline V gene has CDR1 ENHRY and CDR2 SYGVKD. The CDR3 DNA follows: TGTGCCATCAGTGAGTCGTCAGGCTCGGGCACTGAAGCTTTCTTT. It translates to CAISESSGSGTEAFF.

The chain recombines TRBV5-1 with TRBJ2-5, with 10 bases lining up with TRBD1. The ends lost 5 bases at V and 5 bases at J; junction bases unmatched: 9. The V gene's germline CDR1 is SGHRS and CDR2 YFSETQ. The CDR3 runs 15 residues. The CDR3 reads CASSSGQGGVETQYF. The DNA of the CDR3 is TGCGCCAGCAGTTCTGGACAGGGGGGCGTGGAGACCCAGTACTTC.

This clone is medium-sized (0.01 to 0.1%) in the sample. The chain links TRBV6-8 to TRBJ1-5; weak D call: TRBD1 (5 bases). CDR3 size: 13 residues. The germline V gene encodes CDR1 MNHGY and CDR2 SAAAGT. Deletions cut 0 bases from V and 10 bases from J, with 10 bases between. Here the CDR3 reads CASSYSGGGPQHF. CDR3 DNA sequence: TGTGCCAGCAGTTACTCCGGCGGGGGACCCCAGCATTTT.

The chain couples TRBV19 to TRBJ2-2; D unclear. The CDR3 has 15 amino acids. Germline assignment: CDR1 LNHDA and CDR2 SQIVND (reference sequence). Trimming took 3 bases from V and 1 from J, leaving 9 bases between them. CDR3 DNA sequence: TGTGCCAGTAGTATTCGGAGTCAGAACACCGGGGAGCTGTTTTTT. This gives the protein CASSIRSQNTGELFF.

This clone is medium-sized. The gene calls are TRBV6-8 and TRBJ2-7; either TRBD1 or TRBD2 may fit D (5 bases each). The CDR3 extends over 18 amino acids. From germline, CDR1 is MNHGY and CDR2 SAAAGT. Trimming removed 2 bases at V and 0 bases at J, with 20 bases between. This chain's CDR3 is CASSYPPTGRSSSYEQYF. The CDR3 coding sequence is TGTGCCAGCAGTTACCCCCCGACGGGACGGTCAAGCTCCTACGAGCAGTACTTC.

This clone was seen more than once but under ten times. This rearrangement joins TRBV6-8 to TRBJ1-5, with no clear D. V shed 4 bases and J shed 5 bases, with 12 bases lying between them. Germline CDR1 reads MNHGY; CDR2 reads SAAAGT. This CDR3 comprises 14 residues. The CDR3 DNA reads TGTGCCAGCAGTTTCTCGGGTGGCGATCAGCCCCAGCATTTT. This gives the protein CASSFSGGDQPQHF.

The CDR3 DNA reads as TGTGCCAGCAGTTTCGAGGGGGCAGTCAAAAACATTCAGTACTTC. This sequence encodes CASSFEGAVKNIQYF. V is TRBV28 and J is TRBJ2-4, with TRBD1 identical over 7 bases. The CDR3 runs to 15 residues. CDR1 is MDHEN, CDR2 SYDVKM, per germline. V gave up 3 bases and J gave up 3 bases; unmatched junction bases: 5.

About this clone: Its ends do not fully match the called genes, so a read error is possible. This chain joins TRBV10-2 and TRBJ2-7; D remains ambiguous. CDR3 length equals 17 residues. CDR1 is WSHSY, CDR2 SAAADI, per germline. CDR3 DNA: TGCGCCATCAGTGAGTCCACACGAGCAGCCCGTTCCTACGAGCAGTACTTC. It encodes CAISESTRAARSYEQYF.

This chain uses TRBV14 with TRBJ2-1; D call uncertain. CDR1 is SGHDN and CDR2 is FVKESK in the germline V gene. The CDR3 is 13 residues long. With 2 bases removed from V and 8 bases from J, the gap between germline ends came to 10 bases. The CDR3 sequence: CASSQLGEYEQFF. The CDR3 bases are TGTGCCAGCAGCCAACTTGGGGAATATGAGCAGTTCTTC.

V is TRBV10-2 and J is TRBJ2-7; D remains unclear. Germline CDR1 WSHSY, CDR2 SAAADI. Trimming removed 5 bases from V and 4 bases from J, with 9 bases in between. The CDR3 runs 12 residues. In DNA, the CDR3 is TGCGCCAGCAGTATGGGTCCTTACGAGCAGTACTTC. Its translation is CASSMGPYEQYF.

The chain employs TRBV18 and TRBJ2-2; 11 nucleotides align to TRBD2. The CDR3 sequence is 16 residues long. With V trimmed by 3 bases and J by 4 bases, 4 bases remained unmatched. Germline CDR1 is KGHSH and CDR2 is LQKENI. CDR3 in amino acids: CASSPKLAGGTGELFF. The CDR3 DNA follows: TGTGCCAGCTCACCGAAGCTAGCGGGGGGCACCGGGGAGCTGTTTTTT.

This clone occurred a few times. This rearrangement joins TRBV15 to TRBJ2-2, with 10 bases lining up with TRBD2. The CDR3 extends over 16 amino acids. Germline V gene lookup returns CDR1 LNHNV and CDR2 YYDKDF (reference sequence). The trim removed 2 bases at V and 6 bases at J, leaving 6 bases unmatched. In nucleotides, the CDR3 is TGTGCCACCAGCAGAAAACTAGCGGGGTCCCCCGGGGAGCTGTTTTTT. Its translation is CATSRKLAGSPGELFF.

The gene calls are TRBV11-3 and TRBJ2-1; 10 bases map to TRBD2. Germline CDR1 SGHNT, CDR2 YENEEA. Trimming removed 4 bases from V and 7 bases from J; junction bases left unmatched: 7. The CDR3 covers 15 residues. The CDR3 DNA follows: TGTGCCAGCAGCTCACTTAGCGGGAGGAGGAATGAGCAGTTCTTC. Translating gives CASSSLSGRRNEQFF.

The genes are TRBV28 and TRBJ1-5; D unresolved. V was cut by 7 bases and J by 4 bases, with 14 bases left in between. The CDR3 spans 14 residues. Germline values: CDR1 MDHEN, CDR2 SYDVKM. CDR3 in amino acids: CASNSRARNQPQHF. The CDR3 DNA sequence: TGTGCCAGCAACTCCCGCGCAAGAAATCAGCCCCAGCATTTT.

The rearrangement links TRBV11-3 to TRBJ2-5; 9 nucleotides line up with TRBD2. With V trimmed by 5 bases and J by 5 bases, 15 bases remained unmatched. This CDR3 is built from 17 residues. Germline values: CDR1 SGHNT, CDR2 YENEEA. CDR3 region: CASSPRLAAGGYETQYF. CDR3 DNA sequence: TGTGCCAGCAGCCCGAGACTAGCGGCCGGAGGATACGAGACCCAGTACTTC.

This chain connects TRBV7-5 to TRBJ1-2; the D call TRBD1 from the table was never checked on the DNA. TRBV7-5 represents a pseudogene. The CDR3 sequence is 14 residues long. The chain's CDR3 is CASSLGGQSYGYTF. CDR3 sequence (DNA): TGTGCCAGCAGCTTGGGCGGACAGTCCTATGGCTACACCTTC.